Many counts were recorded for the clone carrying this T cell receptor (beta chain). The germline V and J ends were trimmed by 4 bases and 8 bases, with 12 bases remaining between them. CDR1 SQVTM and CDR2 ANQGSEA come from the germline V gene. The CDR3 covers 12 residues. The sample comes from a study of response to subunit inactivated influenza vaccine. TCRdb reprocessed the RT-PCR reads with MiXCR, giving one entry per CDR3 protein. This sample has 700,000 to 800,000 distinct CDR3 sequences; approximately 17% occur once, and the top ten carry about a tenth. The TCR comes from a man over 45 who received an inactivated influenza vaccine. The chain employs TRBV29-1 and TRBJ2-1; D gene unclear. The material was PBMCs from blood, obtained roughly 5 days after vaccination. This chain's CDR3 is CSVAPRADEQFF. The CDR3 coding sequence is TGCAGCGTTGCACCGCGAGCCGATGAGCAGTTCTTC.